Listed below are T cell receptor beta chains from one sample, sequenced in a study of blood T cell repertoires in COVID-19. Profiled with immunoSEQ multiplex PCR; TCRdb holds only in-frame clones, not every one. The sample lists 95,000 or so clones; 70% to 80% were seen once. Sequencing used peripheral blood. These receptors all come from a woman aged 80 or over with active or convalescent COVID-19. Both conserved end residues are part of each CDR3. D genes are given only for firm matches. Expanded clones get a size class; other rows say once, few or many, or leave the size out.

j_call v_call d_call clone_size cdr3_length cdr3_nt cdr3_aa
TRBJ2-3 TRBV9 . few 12 TGTGCCAGCAGCCCACAGTTGGATACGCAGTATTTT CASSPQLDTQYF
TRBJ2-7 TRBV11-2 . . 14 TGTGCCAGCAGCTTATTCGGTGGGCAGCCCGCAGGGTACTTC CASSLFGGQPAGYF
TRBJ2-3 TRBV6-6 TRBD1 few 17 TGTGCCAGCAGCCGAAGGGTCGGACAGGGTCCCACAGATACGCAGTATTTT CASSRRVGQGPTDTQYF
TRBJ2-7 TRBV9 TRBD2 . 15 TGTGCCAGCAGCGTGGGGACTAGCGGGAACTACGAGCAGTACTTC CASSVGTSGNYEQYF
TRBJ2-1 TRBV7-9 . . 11 TGTGCCAGCACCCCAATGAATGAGCAGTTCTTC CASTPMNEQFF
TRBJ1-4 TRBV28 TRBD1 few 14 TGTGCCAGCAGTACACAGGGGGCAGATGGAAAACTGTTTTTT CASSTQGADGKLFF
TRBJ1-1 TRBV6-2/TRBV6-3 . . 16 TGTGCCAGCAGTTGGAGGGGTCCCCCTATGAACACTGAAGCTTTCTTT CASSWRGPPMNTEAFF
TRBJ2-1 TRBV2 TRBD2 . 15 TGTGCCAGCAGTGAAGGGCTAGCGGGGGACAATGAGCAGTTCTTC CASSEGLAGDNEQFF
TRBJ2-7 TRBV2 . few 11 TGTGCCAGCATATCAGTTTACGAGCAGTACTTC CASISVYEQYF
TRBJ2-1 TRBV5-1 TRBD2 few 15 TGTGCCAGCAGCCGGACTAGCGGTGTAGGGGGTGAGCAGTTCTTC CASSRTSGVGGEQFF
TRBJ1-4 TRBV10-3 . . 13 TGTGCCATAAAGGCGGGAACTAATGAAAAACTGTTTTTT CAIKAGTNEKLFF
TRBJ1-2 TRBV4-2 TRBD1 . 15 TGTGCCAGCAGCCCCGACGGACAGGGTCTCTATGGCTACACCTTC CASSPDGQGLYGYTF
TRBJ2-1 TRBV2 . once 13 TGTGCCAGCAGTGGGGGCACCGACGCATGGCAGTTCTTC CASSGGTDAWQFF
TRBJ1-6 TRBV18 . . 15 TGTGCCAGCTCACCACGCGACAGTGGATTATCACCCCTCCACTTT CASSPRDSGLSPLHF
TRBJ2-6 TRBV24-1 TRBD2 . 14 TGTGCCACCAGTGCGGGGGGTGGGGCCAACGTCCTGACTTTC CATSAGGGANVLTF
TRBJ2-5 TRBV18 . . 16 TGTGCCAGCTCACCCTCGTCAGGGGCGTTCGGGGAGACCCAGTACTTC CASSPSSGAFGETQYF
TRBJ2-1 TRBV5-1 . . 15 TGCGCCAGCAGCTTGGAGCGGCGGCGCTACAATGAGCAGTTCTTC CASSLERRRYNEQFF
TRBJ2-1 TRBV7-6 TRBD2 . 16 TGTGCCAGCAGCCCGGGACTAGCGGGGGTATACAATGAGCAGTTCTTC CASSPGLAGVYNEQFF
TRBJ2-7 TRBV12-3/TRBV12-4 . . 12 TGTGCCAGCAGCCGAGGAGGGTACGAGCAGTACTTC CASSRGGYEQYF
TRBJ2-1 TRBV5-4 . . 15 TGTGCCAGCAGCTTGGGTCAGGGGCTCTACAATGAGCAGTTCTTC CASSLGQGLYNEQFF
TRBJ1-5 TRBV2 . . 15 TGTGCCAGCAGTGGGTTGGCAGGGGAAGTTCAGCCCCAGCATTTT CASSGLAGEVQPQHF
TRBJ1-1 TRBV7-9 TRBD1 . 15 TGTGCCAGCAGCCCCTTGACAGGGGGAGGCACTGAAGCTTTCTTT CASSPLTGGGTEAFF
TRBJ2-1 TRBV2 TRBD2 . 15 TGTGCCAGCAGGGAACTTGGGACTAGCAACAATGAGCAGTTCTTC CASRELGTSNNEQFF
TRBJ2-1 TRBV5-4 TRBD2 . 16 TGTGCCAGCAGCTCGTCCGGGACTAGCTCTTACAATGAGCAGTTCTTC CASSSSGTSSYNEQFF
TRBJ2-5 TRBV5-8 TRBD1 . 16 TGTGCCAGCAGCTTGGATCAGGGGGCACCACGGGAGACCCAGTACTTC CASSLDQGAPRETQYF
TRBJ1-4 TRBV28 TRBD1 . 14 TGTGCCAGCAGTCCGGGACAGCAGAAGGAAAAACTGTTTTTT CASSPGQQKEKLFF
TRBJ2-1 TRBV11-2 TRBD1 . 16 TGTGCCAGCAGGAAACCCGGGACAGCCTCTGTGAATGAGCAGTTCTTC CASRKPGTASVNEQFF
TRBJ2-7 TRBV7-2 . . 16 TGTGCCAGCAGCTTAGAAGGAGTGGGGGCGGCCTACGAGCAGTACTTC CASSLEGVGAAYEQYF
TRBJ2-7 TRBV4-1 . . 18 TGCGCCAGCAGCCAAGATCTTGCAAATGTTGGGGGGAAATACGAGCAGTACTTC CASSQDLANVGGKYEQYF
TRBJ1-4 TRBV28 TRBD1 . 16 TGTGCCAGCAGCCCCCGACAGGGAGTTCCAAATGAAAAACTGTTTTTT CASSPRQGVPNEKLFF
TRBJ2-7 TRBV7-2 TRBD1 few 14 TGTGCCAGCACTCCGGACAGGGTCACCTACGAGCAGTACTTC CASTPDRVTYEQYF
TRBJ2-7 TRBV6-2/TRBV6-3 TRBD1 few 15 TGTGCCAGCAGTTACTCTGGACAGGGGAAGTACGAGCAGTACTTC CASSYSGQGKYEQYF
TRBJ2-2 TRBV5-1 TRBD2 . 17 TGCGCCAGCAGCTTGGTTCGGGCTAGCGGAAACACCGGGGAGCTGTTTTTT CASSLVRASGNTGELFF
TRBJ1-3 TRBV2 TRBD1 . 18 TGTGCCAGCAGTGAAACCCGCACCGGACAGGGGGCGGGAGGCACCATATATTTT CASSETRTGQGAGGTIYF
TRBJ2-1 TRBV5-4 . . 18 TGTGCCAGCAGCTTTACGGTTAATTGGGGCGGTCCCTACAATGAGCAGTTCTTC CASSFTVNWGGPYNEQFF
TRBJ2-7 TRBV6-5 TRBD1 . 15 TGTGCCAGCAGTTACACCGGGACAGGGAGCCACGAGCAGTACTTC CASSYTGTGSHEQYF
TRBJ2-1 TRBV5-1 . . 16 TGCGCCAGCAGCTTACTCCCTCCCGGCGGGCACAATGAGCAGTTCTTC CASSLLPPGGHNEQFF
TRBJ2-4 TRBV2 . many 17 TGTGCCAGCAGTGAAAATCGGGTAGGCCCGGGTAGATACATTCAGTACTTC CASSENRVGPGRYIQYF
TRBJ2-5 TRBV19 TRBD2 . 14 TGTGCCAGTAGTATGGGCGGAGCGGGGGAGACCCAGTACTTC CASSMGGAGETQYF
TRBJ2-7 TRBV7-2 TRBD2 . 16 TGTGCCAGCAGCTTAGGTAGCGGGGGAACGGGTTACGAGCAGTACTTC CASSLGSGGTGYEQYF
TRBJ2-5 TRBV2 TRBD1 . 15 TGTGCCAGCAGTTCTCCGGGACAGGGGGTGGAGACCCAGTACTTC CASSSPGQGVETQYF